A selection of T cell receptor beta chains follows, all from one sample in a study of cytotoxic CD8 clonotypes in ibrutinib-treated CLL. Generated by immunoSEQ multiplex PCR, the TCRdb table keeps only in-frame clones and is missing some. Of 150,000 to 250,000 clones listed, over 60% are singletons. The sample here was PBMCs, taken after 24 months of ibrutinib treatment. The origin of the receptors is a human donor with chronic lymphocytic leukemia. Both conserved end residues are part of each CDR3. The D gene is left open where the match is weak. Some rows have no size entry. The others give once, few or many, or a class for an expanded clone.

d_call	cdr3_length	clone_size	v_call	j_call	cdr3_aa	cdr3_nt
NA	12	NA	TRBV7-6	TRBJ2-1	CASSAQYNEQFF	TGTGCCAGCAGCGCTCAATACAATGAGCAGTTCTTC
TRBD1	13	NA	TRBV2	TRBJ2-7	CAIEDRGQYEQYF	TGTGCCATCGAGGACAGGGGGCAGTACGAGCAGTACTTC
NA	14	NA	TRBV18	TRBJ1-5	CASSPALFDQPQHF	TGTGCCAGCTCACCAGCCCTCTTTGATCAGCCCCAGCATTTT
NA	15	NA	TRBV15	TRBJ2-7	CATSRDNSQGYEQYF	TGTGCCACCAGCAGAGATAATTCACAAGGCTACGAGCAGTACTTC
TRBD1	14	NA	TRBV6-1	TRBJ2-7	CASSGTGRLYEQYF	TGTGCCAGCAGTGGGACAGGGAGACTTTACGAGCAGTACTTC
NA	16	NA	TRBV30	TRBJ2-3	CAWQAFGAGGTDTQYF	TGTGCCTGGCAAGCGTTCGGGGCTGGGGGCACAGATACGCAGTATTTT
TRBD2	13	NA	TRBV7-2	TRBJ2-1	CASSWNSGLAQFF	TGTGCCAGCAGCTGGAACTCGGGACTAGCCCAGTTCTTC
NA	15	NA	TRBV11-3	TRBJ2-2	CASSFIGADTGELFF	TGTGCCAGCAGCTTCATCGGGGCTGACACCGGGGAGCTGTTTTTT
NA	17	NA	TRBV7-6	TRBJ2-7	CASSLRGALGVSYEQYF	TGTGCCAGCAGCTTAAGGGGAGCTTTGGGAGTTAGCTACGAGCAGTACTTC
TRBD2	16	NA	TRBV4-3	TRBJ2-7	CASSQVWGLVFYEQYF	TGCGCCAGCAGCCAAGTTTGGGGACTAGTTTTCTACGAGCAGTACTTC
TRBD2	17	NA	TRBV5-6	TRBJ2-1	CASSLLRLAGAYNEQFF	TGTGCCAGCAGCTTACTTAGACTAGCGGGTGCCTACAATGAGCAGTTCTTC
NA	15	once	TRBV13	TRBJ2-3	CASSNREGTTDTQYF	TGTGCCAGCAGCAACCGTGAAGGGACCACAGATACGCAGTATTTT
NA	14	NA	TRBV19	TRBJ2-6	CASSINSGANVLTF	TGTGCCAGTAGTATTAACTCTGGGGCCAACGTCCTGACTTTC
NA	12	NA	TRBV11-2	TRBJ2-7	CASSLVPYEQYF	TGTGCCAGCAGCTTAGTCCCCTACGAGCAGTACTTC
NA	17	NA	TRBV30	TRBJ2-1	CAWSVIWDARIYNEQFF	TGTGCCTGGAGTGTAATATGGGACGCCCGAATCTACAATGAGCAGTTCTTC
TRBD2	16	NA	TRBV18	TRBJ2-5	CASSPQAAGSGETQYF	TGTGCCAGCTCACCACAGGCAGCGGGAAGCGGAGAGACCCAGTACTTC
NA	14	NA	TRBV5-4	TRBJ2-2	CASSLAVNTGELFF	TGTGCCAGCAGCTTGGCAGTTAACACCGGGGAGCTGTTTTTT
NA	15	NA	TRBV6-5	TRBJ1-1	CASSYSNGGGTEAFF	TGTGCCAGCAGTTACTCGAACGGGGGCGGAACTGAAGCTTTCTTT
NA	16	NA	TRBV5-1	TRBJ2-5	CASSSTGTLSGETQYF	TGCGCCAGCAGCTCCACCGGGACCTTGTCGGGGGAGACCCAGTACTTC
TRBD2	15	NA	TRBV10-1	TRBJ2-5	CASSESRLAEETQYF	TGCGCCAGCAGTGAGTCAAGACTAGCGGAAGAGACCCAGTACTTC
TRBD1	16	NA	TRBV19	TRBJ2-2	CASSPQGAPGTGELFF	TGTGCCAGTAGCCCACAGGGGGCGCCGGGGACCGGGGAGCTGTTTTTT
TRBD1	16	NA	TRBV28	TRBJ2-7	CASSVLGTGLPYEQYF	TGTGCCAGCAGTGTACTCGGGACAGGGCTACCCTACGAGCAGTACTTC
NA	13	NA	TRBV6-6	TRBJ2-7	CASSPPPGSSQYF	TGTGCCAGCAGCCCCCCACCCGGGTCGTCGCAGTACTTC
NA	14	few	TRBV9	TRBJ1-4	CASSSRVSNEKLFF	TGTGCCAGCAGCAGCCGGGTTTCTAATGAAAAACTGTTTTTT
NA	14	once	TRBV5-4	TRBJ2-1	CASSLGIHGNEQFF	TGTGCCAGCAGCTTGGGGATTCATGGCAATGAGCAGTTCTTC
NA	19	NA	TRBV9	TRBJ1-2	CASSEGRVQAGRRDYGYTF	TGTGCCAGCAGCGAGGGTCGGGTACAAGCCGGGCGTCGGGACTATGGCTACACCTTC
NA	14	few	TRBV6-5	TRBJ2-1	CASMRGSAYNEQFF	TGTGCCAGCATGAGGGGGAGCGCCTACAATGAGCAGTTCTTC
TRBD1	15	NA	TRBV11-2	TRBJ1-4	CASSLGTATNEKLFF	TGTGCCAGCAGCTTGGGGACAGCAACTAATGAAAAACTGTTTTTT
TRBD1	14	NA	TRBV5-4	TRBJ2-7	CASSPTGTAYEQYF	TGTGCCAGCAGCCCGACCGGGACAGCCTACGAGCAGTACTTC
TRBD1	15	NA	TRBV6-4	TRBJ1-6	CASSERTGNNSPLHF	TGTGCCAGCAGTGAGCGGACAGGGAATAATTCACCCCTCCACTTT
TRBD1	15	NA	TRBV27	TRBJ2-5	CASSLTRQGQETQYF	TGTGCCAGCAGTCTTACCCGACAGGGACAAGAGACCCAGTACTTC
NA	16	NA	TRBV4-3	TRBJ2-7	CASSQDAVSASYEQYF	TGCGCCAGCAGCCAAGATGCAGTTTCGGCCTCCTACGAGCAGTACTTC
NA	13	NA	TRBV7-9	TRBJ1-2	CASSEGVTRRYTF	TGTGCCAGCAGCGAGGGGGTGACACGGCGCTACACCTTC
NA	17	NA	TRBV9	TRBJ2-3	CASSPQLRGVGTDTQYF	TGTGCCAGCAGCCCTCAATTGAGGGGGGTCGGCACAGATACGCAGTATTTT
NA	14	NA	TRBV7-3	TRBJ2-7	CASSPTDRNYEQYF	TGTGCCAGCAGCCCCACGGACAGAAACTACGAGCAGTACTTC
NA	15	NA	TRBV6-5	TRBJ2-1	CASRPDSSTNNEQFF	TGTGCCAGCAGACCGGACTCCTCGACGAACAATGAGCAGTTCTTC
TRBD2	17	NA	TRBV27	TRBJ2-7	CASSSRGVIAGVVEQYF	TGTGCCAGCAGTTCCAGAGGGGTAATAGCGGGAGTTGTCGAGCAGTACTTC
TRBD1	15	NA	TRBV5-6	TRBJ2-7	CASSVGQVGNYEQYF	TGTGCCAGCAGCGTGGGACAGGTGGGGAATTACGAGCAGTACTTC
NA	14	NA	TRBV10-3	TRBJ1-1	CAISERGGQTEAFF	TGTGCCATCAGTGAGCGGGGCGGGCAGACTGAAGCTTTCTTT
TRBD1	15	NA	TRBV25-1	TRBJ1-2	CASSEFRGNNYGYTF	TGTGCCAGCAGTGAATTCAGGGGGAACAACTATGGCTACACCTTC
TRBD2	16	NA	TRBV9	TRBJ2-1	CASSVAVGTTYNEQFF	TGTGCCAGCAGCGTAGCCGTGGGGACTACCTACAATGAGCAGTTCTTC
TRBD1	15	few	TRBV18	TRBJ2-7	CASSPPGQGIYEQYF	TGTGCCAGCTCACCCCCGGGACAGGGGATCTACGAGCAGTACTTC
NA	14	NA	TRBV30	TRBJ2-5	CAWSVGLGMETQYF	TGTGCCTGGAGTGTCGGGCTAGGGATGGAGACCCAGTACTTC
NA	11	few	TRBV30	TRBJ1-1	CAWSPTSEAFF	TGTGCCTGGAGCCCAACAAGTGAAGCTTTCTTT
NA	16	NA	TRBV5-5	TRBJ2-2	CASSSRPRANTGELFF	TGTGCCAGCAGCTCGAGACCCCGCGCGAACACCGGGGAGCTGTTTTTT
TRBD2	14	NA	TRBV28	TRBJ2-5	CASSRTSGQETQYF	TGTGCCAGCAGCAGGACTAGCGGCCAAGAGACCCAGTACTTC
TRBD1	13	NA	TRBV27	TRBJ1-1	CASSFNRGFPAFF	TGTGCCAGCAGTTTTAACAGGGGGTTCCCCGCTTTCTTT
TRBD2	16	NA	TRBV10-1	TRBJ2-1	CASSGETSGPYNEQFF	TGCGCCAGCAGTGGGGAGACTAGCGGACCCTACAATGAGCAGTTCTTC
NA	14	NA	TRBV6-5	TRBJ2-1	CASRTSSPYNEQFF	TGTGCCAGCAGGACTAGTAGCCCCTACAATGAGCAGTTCTTC
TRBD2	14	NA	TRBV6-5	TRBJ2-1	CASMGLAPYNEQFF	TGTGCCAGCATGGGACTAGCGCCCTACAATGAGCAGTTCTTC
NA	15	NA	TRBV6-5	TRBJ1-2	CASSYAAGENYGYTF	TGTGCCAGCAGTTACGCGGCAGGGGAAAACTATGGCTACACCTTC
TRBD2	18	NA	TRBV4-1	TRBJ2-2	CASSQGSRLAGGYGELFF	TGCGCCAGCAGCCAAGGATCGCGGCTAGCGGGAGGGTACGGGGAGCTGTTTTTT
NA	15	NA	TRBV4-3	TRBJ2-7	CASSQGPGRFYEQYF	TGCGCCAGCAGCCAAGGCCCAGGGCGATTTTACGAGCAGTACTTC
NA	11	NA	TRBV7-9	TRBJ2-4	CASSLEGEEYF	TGTGCCAGCAGCTTAGAGGGAGAGGAGTACTTC
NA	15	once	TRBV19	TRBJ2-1	CASSVLATNYNEQFF	TGTGCCAGTAGTGTCCTAGCAACTAACTACAATGAGCAGTTCTTC